This T cell receptor beta chain was sequenced in a study of blood T cells in healthy people across ages. Sample-barcoded 5' priming and a J-beta primer mix drove a second PCR of roughly 6 to 12 cycles. Each sample provided no less than 2.5 million CDR3-containing paired-end reads. TCRdb processed the 5' RACE reads anew with MiXCR; each CDR3 protein has one entry. The sample contains about 750,000 distinct CDR3 sequences, 40% to 65% of which appear only once. This CDR3 is built from 17 residues. Germline CDR1 reads MNHEY; CDR2 reads SMNVEV (reference sequence). V gave up 7 bases and J gave up 4 bases, with 23 bases separating them. The sample holds a few counts of this clonotype.

V usage is TRBV27 and J usage is TRBJ2-1, with D perhaps TRBD1 or TRBD2 (5 bases each). The receptor comes from a man aged 80 or over in good health. Input material: blood. This CDR3 is CASNWGRHTTIYNEQFF. The CDR3 DNA reads as TGTGCCAGCAACTGGGGACGGCACACCACTATTTACAATGAGCAGTTCTTC.